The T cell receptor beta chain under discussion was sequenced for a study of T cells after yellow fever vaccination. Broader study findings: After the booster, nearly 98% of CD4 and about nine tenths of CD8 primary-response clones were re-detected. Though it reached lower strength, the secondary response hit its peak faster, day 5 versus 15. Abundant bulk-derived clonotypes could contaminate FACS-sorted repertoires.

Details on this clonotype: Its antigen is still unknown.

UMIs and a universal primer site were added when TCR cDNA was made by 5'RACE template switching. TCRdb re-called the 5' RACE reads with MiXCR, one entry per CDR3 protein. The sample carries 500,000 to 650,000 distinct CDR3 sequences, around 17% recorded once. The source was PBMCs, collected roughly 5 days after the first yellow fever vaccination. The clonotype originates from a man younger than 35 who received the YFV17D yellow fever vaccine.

DNA of the CDR3: TGTGCCATCGCCCTGACCCCGGGACACCAAGAGACCCAGTACTTC. It encodes CAIALTPGHQETQYF. The chain combines TRBV28 with TRBJ2-5; the D call may be TRBD1 or TRBD2 (5 bases each). CDR1 is MDHEN, CDR2 SYDVKM, per germline. Trimming took off 10 bases at V and 0 bases at J, with 18 bases between the two ends. The CDR3 contains 15 residues.